One and the same sample provided the 4 T cell receptor beta chains below, sequenced in a study of cytomegalovirus exposure and HLA in healthy donors. 60 Vbeta and 13 Jbeta primers were used in PCR. Here immunoSEQ multiplex PCR was the method, and the copy in TCRdb shows in-frame clones only, minus some. The table records 35,000 to 40,000 clones, about 74% of them present only once. The sequenced sample was PBMCs. Receptors were obtained from a man aged 30-40 years in good health and CMV-seronegative.

The rearrangement links TRBV27 to TRBJ2-7; 7 positions match TRBD2. The CDR3 has 18 amino acids. V gave up 4 bases and J gave up 1 base; unmatched junction bases: 16. The germline CDR1 and CDR2 sequences are MNHEY and SMNVEV (reference sequence). CDR3 loop: CASSSHTGRELGSYEQYF. In DNA form, the CDR3 reads TGTGCCAGCAGTTCCCACACGGGGCGGGAGCTGGGGTCCTACGAGCAGTACTTC.

A few counts support this clone. The chain employs TRBV6-6 and TRBJ2-1, with TRBD2 matching 10 bases. The CDR3 is 14 residues long. Per the germline V gene, CDR1 is MNHNY and CDR2 is SVGAGI (reference sequence). The V and J ends lost 4 bases and 9 bases, in that order; junction bases with no gene match: 6. CDR3 sequence reads: CASSSPSGSGEQFF. In DNA, the CDR3 is TGTGCCAGCAGTTCCCCTAGCGGGAGCGGTGAGCAGTTCTTC.

CDR3 loop: CASSPSWRERGEQFF. The CDR3 DNA reads as TGTGCCAGCAGCCCCTCCTGGCGGGAGCGAGGTGAGCAGTTCTTC. This chain connects TRBV7-3 to TRBJ2-1; the match to TRBD2 covers 7 bases. V lost 5 bases, J lost 9 bases, and 13 bases stayed unmatched. CDR3 size: 15 residues. Germline CDR1 is SGHTA and CDR2 is FQGTGA. The whole variable domain, remainder taken from reference TRBV7-3 and TRBJ2-1, is GAGVSQTPSNKVTEKGKYVELRCDPISGHTALYWYRQSLGQGPEFLIYFQGTGAADDSGLPNDRFFAVRPEGSVSTLKIQRTERGDSAVYLCASSPSWRERGEQFFGPGTRLTVL.

The chain combines TRBV7-9 with TRBJ2-3; TRBD1 agrees at 7 bases. The CDR3 length is 15 residues. The germline gives CDR1 SEHNR, CDR2 FQNEAQ (reference sequence). V shed 6 bases and J 3 bases; nucleotides not matched to a gene: 9. The CDR3 region has the DNA TGTGCCAGCAGGTCCAGACAGGGAAGGACAGATACGCAGTATTTT. Its protein product is CASRSRQGRTDTQYF.